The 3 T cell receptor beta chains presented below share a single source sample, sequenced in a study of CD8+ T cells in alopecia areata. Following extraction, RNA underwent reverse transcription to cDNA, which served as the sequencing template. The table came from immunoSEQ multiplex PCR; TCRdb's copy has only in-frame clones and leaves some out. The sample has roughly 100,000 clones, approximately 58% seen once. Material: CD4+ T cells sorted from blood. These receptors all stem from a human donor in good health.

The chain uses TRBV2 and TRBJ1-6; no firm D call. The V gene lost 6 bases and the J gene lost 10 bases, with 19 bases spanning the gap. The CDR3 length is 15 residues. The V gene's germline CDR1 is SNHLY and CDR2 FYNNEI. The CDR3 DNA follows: TGTGCCAGCAGCCCCCTGGAGGTTTCACGATCACCCCTCCACTTT. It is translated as CASSPLEVSRSPLHF.

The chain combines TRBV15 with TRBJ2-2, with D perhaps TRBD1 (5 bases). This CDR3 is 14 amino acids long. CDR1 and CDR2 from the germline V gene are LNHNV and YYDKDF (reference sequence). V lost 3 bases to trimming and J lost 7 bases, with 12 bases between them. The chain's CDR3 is CATSSRRVGGELFF. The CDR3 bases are TGTGCCACCAGCAGTCGCAGGGTTGGCGGGGAGCTGTTTTTT.

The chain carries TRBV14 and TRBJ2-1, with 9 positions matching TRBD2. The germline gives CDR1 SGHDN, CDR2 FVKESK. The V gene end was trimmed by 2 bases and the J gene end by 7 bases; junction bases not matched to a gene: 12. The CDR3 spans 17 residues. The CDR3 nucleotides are TGTGCCAGCAGCCAAATCAAGGGACTAGCTAAGGGGAATGAGCAGTTCTTC. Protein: CASSQIKGLAKGNEQFF.